The 13 T cell receptor beta chains reported below all come from one sample, sequenced in a study of human T cells and chemical hapten exposure. TCRdb reanalysed the RACE reads using MiXCR and keeps one entry per CDR3 protein. The repertoire holds about 100,000 distinct CDR3 sequences, approximately 10% seen once, with 2.2% in the top ten. Sample time point: patch test 1, 2 weeks after DPC sensitization. The treatment here: therapeutic diphenylcyclopropenone sensitization with weekly scalp DPC. Here the sequenced sample was whole blood, taken in connection with sensitization to the hapten diphenylcyclopropenone (DPC). These receptors all come from a man aged 40-49 years with alopecia areata. Some clones in this sample may be carry-over from other donors' samples.

This clonotype showed up just a few times. The chain carries TRBV20-1 and TRBJ2-3; 9 nucleotides align to TRBD1. With V trimmed by 2 bases and J by 2 bases, 5 bases remained unmatched. The germline CDR1 and CDR2 sequences are DFQATT and SNEGSKA (reference sequence). The CDR3 has 15 residues. This CDR3 is CSARRQGDSTDTQYF. In DNA form, the CDR3 reads TGCAGTGCTAGAAGACAGGGGGATTCCACAGATACGCAGTATTTT.

The table lists this clonotype with many counts. V and J are TRBV7-6 and TRBJ2-1, with 11 nucleotides matching TRBD2. The CDR3 runs 20 residues. Unmatched junction bases numbered 20, after V lost 6 bases and J lost 4 bases. CDR1 SGHVS and CDR2 FNYEAQ come from the germline V gene. CDR3 bases: TGTGCCAGCAGTGGATATAGGGATCAAGATAGCGGGAGGGTGTACAATGAGCAGTTCTTC. The encoded protein is CASSGYRDQDSGRVYNEQFF.

In its sample, this clonotype was seen a few times. V usage is TRBV2 and J usage is TRBJ1-1; D uncertain. The germline V gene has CDR1 SNHLY and CDR2 FYNNEI. The CDR3 length is 14 residues. Trimming removed 0 bases at V and 0 bases at J, with 5 bases between. The CDR3 DNA is TGTGCCAGCAGTGAAGCAGGGTTGAACACTGAAGCTTTCTTT. Amino acids: CASSEAGLNTEAFF.

V and J are TRBV11-2 and TRBJ2-4; D call uncertain. Germline assignment: CDR1 SGHAT and CDR2 FQNNGV. Trimming removed 5 bases at V and 9 bases at J, with 11 bases between. The CDR3 is 12 amino acids. CDR3 loop: CASSQISVIQYF. The CDR3 nucleotides are TGTGCCAGCAGCCAGATTAGTGTCATTCAGTACTTC.

This clonotype has only a few counts. The V and J genes are TRBV2 and TRBJ2-2, with D perhaps TRBD1 (6 bases). CDR1 is SNHLY and CDR2 is FYNNEI in the germline V gene. Trimming pared 3 bases from V and 4 bases from J, leaving 6 bases between. The CDR3 is made up of 13 amino acids. This CDR3 reads CASSDRGTGELFF. The CDR3 region has the DNA TGTGCCAGCAGTGACAGGGGCACCGGGGAGCTGTTTTTT.

Details on this clonotype: One end of the junction fails to match germline, which may point to a read error. V is TRBV7-2 and J is TRBJ2-3; a weak D match, TRBD1 (5 bases). Germline CDR1 SGHTA, CDR2 FQGNSA. The CDR3 is made up of 16 amino acids. DNA for the CDR3: TGTGCCAGCAGCCTACACGCAGCGCGCATGACAGATACGCATTATTTT. Its translation: CASSLHAARMTDTHYF.

The chain joins TRBV6-2 or TRBV6-3 to TRBJ2-5; D possibly corresponds to TRBD2 (5 bases). The CDR3 is made up of 14 amino acids. The germline CDR1 and CDR2 sequences are MNHEY and SVGEGT. Trimming removed 0 bases from V and 4 bases from J, with 9 bases in between. The CDR3 nucleotides are TGTGCCAGCAGTTACTCGACGGGGTTAGAGACCCAGTACTTC. This encodes CASSYSTGLETQYF.

The rearrangement joins TRBV9 to TRBJ2-1; D assignment may be TRBD1 or TRBD2 (5 bases each). CDR3 length equals 19 residues. V lost 4 bases and J lost 0, with 23 bases in between. Germline assignment: CDR1 SGDLS and CDR2 YYNGEE. The CDR3 sequence is CASSPGLGAVIVSYNEQFF. The CDR3 region has the DNA TGTGCCAGCAGCCCGGGGCTGGGAGCGGTAATAGTCTCCTACAATGAGCAGTTCTTC.

V and J are TRBV10-3 and TRBJ2-7, with 7 positions matching TRBD1. This CDR3 spans 14 amino acids. Losses at the gene ends were 5 bases for V and 2 bases for J; bases not matched to a gene: 6. Germline V gene data show CDR1 as ENHRY and CDR2 as SYGVKD. This CDR3 reads CAISRGTEAYEQYV. In DNA form, the CDR3 reads TGTGCCATCAGTAGAGGGACAGAAGCCTACGAGCAGTACGTC.

This clonotype was detected ten times or more. The chain has TRBV6-6 and TRBJ2-1; 11 nucleotides match TRBD2. Germline assignment: CDR1 MNHNY and CDR2 SVGAGI (reference sequence). The V and J ends lost 5 bases and 5 bases, in that order; junction bases with no gene match: 11. The CDR3 has 17 residues. CDR3 in DNA: TGTGCCAGCAGTCCACCGTTAGCGGGAGGGCCCCACAATGAGCAGTTCTTC. Amino acid sequence: CASSPPLAGGPHNEQFF.

This clonotype was seen only a few times. The V call is TRBV15, the J call TRBJ2-7; D is ambiguous. Germline CDR1 LNHNV, CDR2 YYDKDF (reference sequence). The CDR3 runs to 13 residues. Deletions cut 4 bases from V and 3 bases from J, with 10 bases between. This CDR3 reads CATSIAANYEQYF. The CDR3 DNA reads as TGTGCCACCAGCATAGCAGCGAACTACGAGCAGTACTTC.

This clonotype was seen repeatedly, ten times or more. The DNA for the CDR3 is TGTGCTAGTGGTTTCCCCCAAGCGGGAGGGACCCACAATGAGCAGTTCTTC. Protein product: CASGFPQAGGTHNEQFF. The chain joins TRBV12-5 to TRBJ2-1, with TRBD2 matching over 10 bases. The V gene's germline CDR1 is LGHNT and CDR2 FRNRAP. The CDR3 contains 17 residues. The junction had 10 bases not matched to a gene; V was cut back by 3 bases and J by 5 bases.

In its sample, this clonotype was seen many times. This chain uses TRBV9 with TRBJ2-2, with 7 bases that match TRBD1. Germline lookup yields CDR1 SGDLS and CDR2 YYNGEE. The junction had 10 bases not matched to a gene; V was cut back by 3 bases and J by 2 bases. CDR3 length: 17 residues. The CDR3 reads CASSGPRTGVNTGELFF. CDR3 bases: TGTGCCAGCAGCGGACCCCGGACAGGAGTCAACACCGGGGAGCTGTTTTTT.